This T cell receptor (beta chain) was recovered during a study of blood T cell repertoires in COVID-19. The CDR3 runs to 14 residues. V was shortened by 3 bases and J by 3 bases, with 11 bases between the two germline ends. From germline, CDR1 is MDHEN and CDR2 SYDVKM. Per the original methods: The assay estimated nucleated cells by amplifying reference gene primers. Measured with immunoSEQ multiplex PCR; TCRdb has only the in-frame clones, and not every one. V and J calls plus clone size are reproduced from that table; the DNA served to infer D and trimming. This table holds under 250,000 clones, about nine tenths found once.

The source material was peripheral blood. The source is a man aged 25-45 years with COVID-19, enrolled during active disease. This chain uses TRBV28 with TRBJ1-2; possible D gene TRBD1, 6 bases. CDR3 in amino acids: CASSLGGPYYGYTF. The CDR3 nucleotides read TGTGCCAGCAGTTTGGGGGGGCCATACTATGGCTACACCTTC.